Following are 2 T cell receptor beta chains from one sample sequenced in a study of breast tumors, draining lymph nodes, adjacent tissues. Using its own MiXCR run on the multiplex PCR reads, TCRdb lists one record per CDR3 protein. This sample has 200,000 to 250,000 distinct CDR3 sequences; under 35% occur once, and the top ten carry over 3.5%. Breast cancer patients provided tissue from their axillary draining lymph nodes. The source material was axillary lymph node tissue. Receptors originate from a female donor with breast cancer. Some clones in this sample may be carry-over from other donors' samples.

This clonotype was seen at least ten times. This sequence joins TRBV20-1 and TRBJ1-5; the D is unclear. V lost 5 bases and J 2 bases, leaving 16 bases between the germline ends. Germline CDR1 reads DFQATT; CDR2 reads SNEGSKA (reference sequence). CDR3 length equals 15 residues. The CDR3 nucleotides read TGCAGTGCTGGTGCTCGGGGAAGGGGCAATCAGCCCCAGCATTTT. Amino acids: CSAGARGRGNQPQHF.

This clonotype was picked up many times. In DNA, the CDR3 is TGTGCCAGCAGCAAGGGACAGGATAACTATGGCTACACCTTC. It specifies CASSKGQDNYGYTF. The chain combines TRBV9 with TRBJ1-2, with 8 bases fitting TRBD1. The J segment lost 1 base and the V segment lost 4 bases, leaving 3 bases of the junction unmatched. CDR3 length: 14 residues. Germline V gene lookup returns CDR1 SGDLS and CDR2 YYNGEE.